This record looks at one T cell receptor beta chain sequence and its context. Its antigen remains unidentified. The sequencing template was cDNA reverse transcribed from extracted RNA. Libraries were prepared by immunoSEQ multiplex PCR; TCRdb keeps only in-frame clonotypes and omits some of them. The sample records more than 150,000 clones, 50% to 70% being singletons. Germline V lookup: CDR1 MNHEY, CDR2 SMNVEV (reference sequence). This CDR3 region has 16 residues. V was clipped by 5 bases and J by 3 bases; unmatched bases: 7. The data are from a study of CD8+ T cells in alopecia areata. Across the whole study: Tofacitinib was taken orally by treated patients, and the dose was 5 to 10 mg twice daily.

Findings of the study overall: Sequencing of scalp samples also captures resident alphabeta T cells of normal skin. Compared with normal scalp, lesional scalp had higher clonality and more expanded CD8+ clones. TCR sharing was clearer in mice than between patients, perhaps partly owing to patient HLA diversity.

The sample consisted of CD4+ T cells sorted from blood, taken at week 0. The gene calls are TRBV27 and TRBJ1-2; TRBD1 matches 12 bases. The sequence was collected from a human donor with alopecia areata. In DNA form, the CDR3 reads TGTGCCAGCAGTGCCGGGACAGGGGGCGCGGACTATGGCTACACCTTC. Amino acid sequence: CASSAGTGGADYGYTF.